A selection of T cell receptor beta chains follows, all from one sample in a study of T cell repertoires in cytomegalovirus infection. TCRdb redid the calling of the reads with MiXCR, one entry per CDR3 protein. Among some 940,000 distinct CDR3 sequences, roughly a third were seen once, and the ten largest hold around an eighth. Antigens of these TCRs are unknown. The sample here was cultured CD8+ T cells from PBMCs, taken from culture after CMV antigen stimulation. Receptors were obtained from a human donor in good health (CMV status not recorded). Some clones in this sample may be carry-over from other donors' samples. Each CDR3 is given with its conserved first and last residue. The D gene is left open where the match is weak. Size values are once, few and many counts, or a class for expanded clones, and some rows have none.

j_call	v_call	clone_size	d_call	cdr3_aa	cdr3_nt
TRBJ2-1	TRBV7-8	-	TRBD1	CASRPLAGTEYNEQFF	TGTGCCAGCAGACCTCTTGCCGGGACAGAATACAATGAGCAGTTCTTC
TRBJ2-7	TRBV6-5	-	-	CASSYTQETYEQYF	TGTGCCAGCAGTTACACGCAGGAGACCTACGAGCAGTACTTC
TRBJ2-1	TRBV7-9	-	-	CASSLGGQPFNEQFF	TGTGCCAGCAGCTTAGGAGGACAGCCATTCAATGAGCAGTTCTTC
TRBJ2-5	TRBV9	-	TRBD2	CASSGGVNQETQYF	TGTGCCAGCAGTGGGGGGGTGAACCAAGAGACCCAGTACTTC
TRBJ2-5	TRBV6-5	-	-	CASSWTKTQETQYF	TGTGCCAGCAGTTGGACTAAGACCCAAGAGACCCAGTACTTC
TRBJ2-1	TRBV7-9	few	-	CASSPPSSSYNEQFF	TGTGCCAGCAGCCCCCCATCCAGCTCCTACAATGAGCAGTTCTTC
TRBJ1-4	TRBV4-2	few	-	CASSQAGGEKLFF	TGTGCCAGCAGCCAAGCGGGGGGTGAAAAACTGTTTTTT
TRBJ1-1	TRBV29-1	few	-	CSVGYRVTAFF	TGCAGCGTTGGTTACAGGGTAACAGCTTTCTTT
TRBJ1-2	TRBV19	-	-	CASSIWAGDNYGYTF	TGTGCCAGTAGTATCTGGGCAGGGGATAACTATGGCTACACCTTC
TRBJ1-1	TRBV7-9	few	-	CASSLRPDINTNTEAFF	TGTGCCAGCAGCTTAAGACCAGACATCAACACGAACACTGAAGCTTTCTTT
TRBJ1-5	TRBV12-3/TRBV12-4	many	TRBD1	CASSFLLGDRVNQPQHF	TGTGCCAGCAGTTTTCTCCTGGGGGACAGGGTCAATCAGCCCCAGCATTTT
TRBJ1-1	TRBV10-3	few	TRBD1	CAISESMTTGATEAFF	TGTGCCATCAGTGAGTCGATGACAACAGGGGCCACTGAAGCTTTCTTT
TRBJ1-6	TRBV14	-	-	CASSQAFSSYNSPLHF	TGTGCCAGCAGCCAAGCCTTCAGCTCCTATAATTCACCCCTCCACTTT
TRBJ1-2	TRBV7-9	few	-	CASSLKTEFSGYTF	TGTGCCAGCAGCTTAAAGACAGAGTTTAGTGGCTACACCTTC
TRBJ2-5	TRBV6-2/TRBV6-3	-	TRBD2	CASSYSLAGDQETQYF	TGTGCCAGCAGTTACTCCCTAGCGGGGGACCAAGAGACCCAGTACTTC
TRBJ1-1	TRBV9	-	-	CASSVAGQNTEAFF	TGTGCCAGCAGCGTAGCTGGCCAAAACACTGAAGCTTTCTTT
TRBJ2-3	TRBV7-9	-	-	CVSSPSGGTDTQYF	TGTGTCAGCAGCCCCTCCGGCGGGACAGATACGCAGTATTTT
TRBJ2-5	TRBV7-2	many	TRBD2	CASSPGLAAFQETQYF	TGTGCCAGCAGCCCCGGACTAGCGGCCTTTCAAGAGACCCAGTACTTC
TRBJ1-2	TRBV13	few	-	CASSKSGAPYGYTF	TGTGCCAGCAGCAAATCCGGGGCCCCCTATGGCTACACCTTC
TRBJ2-2	TRBV7-9	-	-	CASSPARELFF	TGTGCCAGCAGTCCCGCTCGGGAGCTGTTTTTT
TRBJ1-1	TRBV5-4	-	TRBD1	CASSWTGDSVNTEAFF	TGTGCCAGCAGCTGGACAGGGGACAGCGTCAACACTGAAGCTTTCTTT
TRBJ2-7	TRBV19	few	-	CASSINGWVDSTYEQYF	TGTGCCAGTAGTATAAATGGTTGGGTAGACAGTACCTACGAGCAGTACTTC
TRBJ1-2	TRBV12-3/TRBV12-4	few	-	CASSLGRARVYGYTF	TGTGCCAGCAGTTTAGGGAGGGCTCGGGTCTATGGCTACACCTTC
TRBJ1-5	TRBV6-4	-	-	CASSPGHRGHQPQHF	TGTGCCAGCAGCCCCGGACACCGAGGGCATCAGCCCCAGCATTTT
TRBJ2-1	TRBV6-5	-	-	CASTTVGGTGTYNEQFF	TGTGCCAGCACCACAGTGGGGGGGACAGGTACATACAATGAGCAGTTCTTC
TRBJ1-2	TRBV12-3/TRBV12-4	many	TRBD1	CASSFLWDRFNYGYTF	TGTGCCAGCAGTTTCCTATGGGACAGATTCAACTATGGCTACACCTTC
TRBJ2-1	TRBV7-2	many	TRBD2	CASSLVLWGLAGELSRNEQFF	TGTGCCAGCAGCTTAGTTCTCTGGGGACTAGCGGGGGAGCTATCCCGCAATGAGCAGTTCTTC
TRBJ2-1	TRBV24-1	few	-	CATSVSGNEQFF	TGTGCCACCAGTGTAAGTGGGAATGAGCAGTTCTTC
TRBJ2-1	TRBV6-1	many	TRBD1	CASSHRGPIYNEQFF	TGTGCCAGCAGTCACAGGGGGCCTATCTACAATGAGCAGTTCTTC
TRBJ1-2	TRBV5-1	-	TRBD1	CASSLLPGQLHGYTF	TGCGCCAGCAGCTTATTACCGGGACAGCTCCATGGCTACACCTTC
TRBJ2-1	TRBV7-3	-	TRBD1	CASSPFPGTGGFWQFF	TGTGCCAGCAGCCCCTTCCCCGGTACAGGGGGTTTTTGGCAGTTCTTC
TRBJ2-3	TRBV27	few	TRBD2	CASSLLSAGGTDTQYF	TGTGCCAGCAGTTTATTATCGGCGGGAGGCACAGATACGCAGTATTTT
TRBJ1-2	TRBV29-1	once	-	CSVEGSNYGYTF	TGCAGCGTTGAAGGGTCTAACTATGGCTACACCTTC
TRBJ2-3	TRBV12-3/TRBV12-4	-	TRBD1	CASSLGTGGFTDTQYF	TGTGCCAGCAGTTTGGGGACAGGGGGTTTCACAGATACGCAGTATTTT
TRBJ1-2	TRBV20-1	few	TRBD1	CSAGPGQGSGYTF	TGCAGTGCTGGTCCGGGACAGGGGAGTGGCTACACCTTC
TRBJ2-7	TRBV7-9	-	TRBD1	CASSSPRWDSSYEQYF	TGTGCCAGCAGCTCTCCTCGCTGGGACAGCTCCTACGAGCAGTACTTC
TRBJ2-2	TRBV6-5	-	-	CASSHGQPSNTGELFF	TGTGCCAGCAGCCACGGACAGCCTTCGAACACCGGGGAGCTGTTTTTT
TRBJ2-1	TRBV7-9	many	-	CASSWGFREQFF	TGTGCCAGCAGTTGGGGCTTCAGAGAGCAGTTCTTC
TRBJ2-4	TRBV4-1	few	-	CASSQEDGYIQYF	TGCGCCAGCAGCCAAGAAGACGGGTACATTCAGTACTTC